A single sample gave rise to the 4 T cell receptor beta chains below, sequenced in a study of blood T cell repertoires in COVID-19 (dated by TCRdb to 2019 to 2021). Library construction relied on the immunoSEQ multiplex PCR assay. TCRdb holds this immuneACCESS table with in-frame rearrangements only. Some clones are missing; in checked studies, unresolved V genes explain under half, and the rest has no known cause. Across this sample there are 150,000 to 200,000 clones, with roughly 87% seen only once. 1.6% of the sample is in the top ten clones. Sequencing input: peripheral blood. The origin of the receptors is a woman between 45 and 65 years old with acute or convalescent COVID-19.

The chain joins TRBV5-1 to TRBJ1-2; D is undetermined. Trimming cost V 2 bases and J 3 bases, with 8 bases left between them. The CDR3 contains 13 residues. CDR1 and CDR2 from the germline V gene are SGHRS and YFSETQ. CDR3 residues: CASSFTADYGYTF. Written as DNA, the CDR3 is TGCGCCAGCAGCTTTACCGCGGACTATGGCTACACCTTC.

In DNA, the CDR3 is TGTGCCAGCAGCCGAGGTGGCGGGAGAGGTGAGGAGACCCAGTACTTC. Protein sequence: CASSRGGGRGEETQYF. The gene calls are TRBV3-1 (or the pseudogene TRBV3-2) and TRBJ2-5; 7 positions match TRBD2. The germline V gene encodes CDR1 LGHDT and CDR2 YNNKEL (reference sequence). CDR3 length: 16 residues. V lost 4 bases to trimming and J lost 5 bases; unmatched junction nucleotides: 13.

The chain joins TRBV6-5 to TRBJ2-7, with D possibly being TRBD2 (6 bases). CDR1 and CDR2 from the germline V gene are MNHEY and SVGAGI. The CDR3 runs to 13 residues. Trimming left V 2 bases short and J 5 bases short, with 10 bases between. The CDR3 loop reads CASSYAGGHEQYF. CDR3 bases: TGTGCCAGCAGTTACGCCGGGGGTCACGAGCAGTACTTC.

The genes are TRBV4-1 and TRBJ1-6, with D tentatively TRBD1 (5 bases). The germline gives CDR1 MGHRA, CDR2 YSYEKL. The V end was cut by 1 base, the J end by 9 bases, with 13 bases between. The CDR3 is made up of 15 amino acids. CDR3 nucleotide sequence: TGCGCCAGCAGCCAAGGAAAGGGGCAGGTTTCACCCCTCCACTTT. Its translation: CASSQGKGQVSPLHF.